The source of this TCR beta chain is a study of blood T cell repertoires in COVID-19. The CDR3 extends over 16 amino acids. Deletions cut 0 bases from V and 4 bases from J, with 16 bases between. The germline V gene has CDR1 SGHNT and CDR2 YYREEE (reference sequence). The assay was immunoSEQ multiplex PCR, and TCRdb's table has in-frame clones only and misses some. The data contain some 670,000 clones, 85% to 90% of them singletons. The receptor was isolated from a woman aged 18 to 35 with acute or convalescent COVID-19. Sequencing used peripheral blood. This rearrangement joins TRBV5-4 to TRBJ1-2; D not certain. Here the CDR3 reads CASSLGSNSYSYGYTF. For the CDR3, the DNA is TGTGCCAGCAGCTTGGGATCGAACAGCTACTCCTATGGCTACACCTTC. Full variable domain (rest looked up from reference TRBV5-4 and TRBJ1-2): ETGVTQSPTHLIKTRGQQVTLRCSSQSGHNTVSWYQQALGQGPQFIFQYYREEENGRGNFPPRFSGLQFPNYSSELNVNALELDDSALYLCASSLGSNSYSYGYTFGSGTRLTVV.